The clone carrying this TCR beta chain appeared many times. V lost 4 bases and J lost 2, with 11 bases in between. Germline loops: CDR1 SNHLY, CDR2 FYNNEI. CDR3 length: 14 amino acids. Amplification of TCR beta CDR3 regions used RNA as the template. HTBI primers drove first-round RT-PCR of the TCR CDR3. One entry per CDR3 protein, called by TCRdb with MiXCR from the multiplex PCR reads. The table lists roughly 740,000 distinct CDR3 sequences, about a sixth of them singletons, with roughly 8% in the top ten. This sample was included in a study of T cells in Graves' hyperthyroidism and ophthalmopathy. The TCR was taken from a man younger than 30 with Graves' hyperthyroidism. This chain links TRBV2 with TRBJ2-5, with D tentatively TRBD1 (5 bases). The source material was blood. CDR3 region: CASSGNRNQETQYF. CDR3 sequence (DNA): TGTGCCAGCAGTGGGAACAGGAATCAAGAGACCCAGTACTTC.